This T cell receptor (beta chain) was documented in a study of blood T cell repertoires in COVID-19. Study background: Both acute and convalescent COVID-19 samples were obtained from the United States, Italy and Spain.

In the original processing: Reference gene primer amplification in the assay estimated nucleated cell counts. Method: immunoSEQ multiplex PCR; TCRdb's copy keeps in-frame clones and lacks some. V and J calls and clone size are given by that table; D and trimming were obtained from the DNA. The sample lists 150,000 to 250,000 clones, roughly 83% seen once, with nearly 6% in the top ten. The V gene's germline CDR1 is SGHAT and CDR2 FQDESV (reference sequence). The CDR3 has 16 amino acids. Losses at the gene ends were 1 base for V and 1 base for J; bases not matched to a gene: 3. Patients in Seattle were enrolled during active infection, then followed longitudinally.

The receptor was isolated from a woman aged 40 to 50 with COVID-19, enrolled during active disease. Sequenced: peripheral blood. This chain links TRBV11-1 with TRBJ2-1, with 8 bases fitting TRBD2. The CDR3 DNA follows: TGTGCCAGCAGCTTAGGGCCGGGAGGGTCCTACAATGAGCAGTTCTTC. As protein: CASSLGPGGSYNEQFF. Drawing the rest from reference TRBV11-1 and TRBJ2-1, the complete variable domain is EAEVAQSPRYKITEKSQAVAFWCDPISGHATLYWYRQILGQGPELLVQFQDESVVDDSQLPKDRFSAERLKGVDSTLKIQPAELGDSAMYLCASSLGPGGSYNEQFFGPGTRLTVL.